Reported below is one TCR beta chain. Its recognized antigen is unknown. Library prep was done by 5' RACE. Preparation of each TCR library used around 3,500 ng of total RNA. For each sample, cDNA was synthesized in eight separate reactions using SMARTScribe reverse transcriptase. During cDNA synthesis, template switching introduced unique molecular identifiers that contained a 6-nucleotide sample barcode. TCRalpha and TCRbeta cDNA was amplified in two nested PCRs of about 16 and 10 cycles, and bead purification was carried out after each PCR. Before amplification, the cDNA was both treated with uracil DNA-glycosylase and purified with the QIAquick PCR purification kit. The second PCR added Illumina TruSeq-compatible adapters along with sample-specific barcodes. TapeStation and Qubit were used to check library quality and concentration, and around 5 ng of each library went into the pool. The pooled libraries were sequenced with 2 x 100 bp reads and custom sequencing primers on an Illumina HiSeq2500 single-index Rapid Run. The paper's processing steps were these. PCR and sequencing errors were corrected by UMI-based consensus assembly using MiGEC version 1.2.6. MiXCR version 2.1.1 was used to carry out V(D)J alignment, clonotype assembly and CDR3 extraction. To normalise gene usage, clonotype sharing and MAIT/NKT TCR abundance, the top 1000, 10 000 and 20 000 clonotypes in each sample were analysed. After downsampling to 27 000 UMIs, diversity was calculated as the inverse Simpson index using the vegan R package. Paired Mann-Whitney U tests were applied to discordant twin pairs, with Benjamini-Hochberg correction for multiple testing. TCRdb reprocessed the reads; each CDR3 protein sequence makes one entry, and DNA is unavailable. What appears here as the V and J calls and clone size reflects TCRdb's work, not the paper's. This sample's clone table shows approximately 210,000 distinct CDR3 sequences. The ten largest clones add up to around 7.7% of the sample.

This record belongs to a study of monozygotic twins with inflammatory bowel disease (dated 2019 in TCRdb). With respect to the entire study: A total of roughly 28 monozygotic twin pairs were included in the full study, comprising nine German pairs (four IBD-concordant, five IBD-discordant) and 19 IBD-discordant Danish pairs. Disease-associated traits were sought mainly through comparisons between IBD patients and their genetically identical healthy co-twins within discordant pairs. Each individual had, on average, about 151 000 unique TCRalpha sequences and 181 000 unique TCRbeta sequences available for analysis.

Beyond this particular receptor, the publication reports: Compared with healthy twins, IBD patients shared fewer clonotypes with other individuals, and the difference was most pronounced in patients with signs of disease activity. Repertoire similarity did not differ between concordant and discordant twins, which could be due to limited statistical power. The results gave no support for a single strong signal or clonotype linked to IBD. Distinction between different T cell subtypes could not be achieved in the analysis. IBD patients had lower TCRbeta repertoire diversity, measured by the inverse Simpson index, than their healthy co-twins. Because patients were on differing immunosuppressive treatments, the repertoires may have picked up extra background noise and inter-individual variability.

From each donor, an approximately 2.3 ml peripheral blood sample was collected into PAXgene tubes and kept at -80 degrees C. Total RNA was isolated from whole blood with the PAXgene blood miRNA kit on an automated QIAcube, without T cell sorting. Peripheral blood from monozygotic twin pairs, either concordant or discordant for inflammatory bowel disease, underwent deep TCRalpha and TCRbeta repertoire profiling that used unique molecular barcoding. Smoking habits were recorded for all twin pairs, with individuals classified as current, former or never smokers. From a lookup of the germline V gene (reference sequence), CDR1 and CDR2 are MNHNY and SVGAGI. Its CDR3 holds 14 amino acids, cysteine through phenylalanine. The entry carries no DNA sequence.

The receptor was isolated from a human donor with ulcerative colitis or Crohn's disease, or a healthy co-twin of an affected twin (not recorded which). Recombination joined TRBV6-6 with TRBJ2-7; the TCRdb D gene call, TRBD1, has no DNA to confirm it. Sequencing was carried out using blood. This receptor has the CDR3 CASRTGANSYEQYF.